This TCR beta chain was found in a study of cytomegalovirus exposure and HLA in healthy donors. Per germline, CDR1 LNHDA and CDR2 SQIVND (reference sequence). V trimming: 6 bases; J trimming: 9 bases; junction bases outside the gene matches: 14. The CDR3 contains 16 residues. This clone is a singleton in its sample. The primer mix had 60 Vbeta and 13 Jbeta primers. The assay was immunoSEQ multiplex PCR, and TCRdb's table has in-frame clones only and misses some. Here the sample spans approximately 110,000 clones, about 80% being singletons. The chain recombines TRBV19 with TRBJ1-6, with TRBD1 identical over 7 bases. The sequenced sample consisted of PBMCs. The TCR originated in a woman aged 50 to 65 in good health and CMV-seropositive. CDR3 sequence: CASSLPGRQGLSPLHF. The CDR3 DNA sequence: TGTGCCAGTAGCCTGCCGGGGAGACAGGGCCTTTCACCCCTCCACTTT. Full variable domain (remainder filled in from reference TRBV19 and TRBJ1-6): DGGITQSPKYLFRKEGQNVTLSCEQNLNHDAMYWYRQDPGQGLRLIYYSQIVNDFQKGDIAEGYSVSREKKESFPLTVTSAQKNPTAFYLCASSLPGRQGLSPLHFGNGTRLTVT.